This T cell receptor beta chain was identified in a study of PD-1 blockade in classical Hodgkin lymphoma. Study-level background: Intravenous infusions of nivolumab 3 mg/kg reached patients every 2 weeks. Overall study findings and caveats: Lower baseline TCR diversity was reported for newly diagnosed patients than for healthy donors. Newly diagnosed and completely responding patients shared comparable baseline diversity.

CDR1 is SGHRS and CDR2 is YFSETQ in the germline V gene. The germline V and J ends were trimmed by 0 bases and 1 base, with 7 bases remaining between them. The CDR3 sequence is 14 residues long. Sequenced by immunoSEQ multiplex PCR; TCRdb stores in-frame clones only, minus some. The top ten clones hold over 40% of a sample with fewer than 8,000 clones, 86% of them seen once. For this clone: Its antigen is currently unknown.

Relapse was seen in all patients after autologous stem cell transplantation, and brentuximab vedotin exposure was variable. Complete response, partial response or progressive disease were the best responses. V and J are TRBV5-1 and TRBJ1-2; no reliable D call. The source material was peripheral blood mononuclear cells (PBMCs), sampled before the second cycle of nivolumab. This receptor was taken from a human donor with classical Hodgkin lymphoma. DNA of the CDR3: TGCGCCAGCAGCTTGGTCGGGTTTAACTATGGCTACACCTTC. Encoded protein: CASSLVGFNYGYTF. The full variable domain, completed using reference TRBV5-1 and TRBJ1-2, is KAGVTQTPRYLIKTRGQQVTLSCSPISGHRSVSWYQQTPGQGLQFLFEYFSETQRNKGNFPGRFSGRQFSNSRSEMNVSTLELGDSALYLCASSLVGFNYGYTFGSGTRLTVV.